These 30 T cell receptor beta chains were all obtained from the same sample, sequenced in a study of control samples from healthy donors and cancer patients. Clones were read by immunoSEQ multiplex PCR, and TCRdb kept only the in-frame ones, dropping some. Among some 200,000 clones listed, 90% to 95% were seen once. The sample comprised blood. These receptors all come from a woman in her thirties in good health.

The CDR3 region has the DNA TGTGCCAGTAGTATAGATCCGGGGGCGAACCAAGAGACCCAGTACTTC. Protein: CASSIDPGANQETQYF. J is TRBJ2-5 and V is TRBV19; perhaps D is TRBD1 or TRBD2 (6 bases each). Deletions cut 0 bases from V and 0 bases from J, with 11 bases between. CDR1 is LNHDA, CDR2 SQIVND, per germline (reference sequence). The CDR3 is made up of 16 amino acids. Together with reference TRBV19 and TRBJ2-5, the CDR3 gives the full variable domain: DGGITQSPKYLFRKEGQNVTLSCEQNLNHDAMYWYRQDPGQGLRLIYYSQIVNDFQKGDIAEGYSVSREKKESFPLTVTSAQKNPTAFYLCASSIDPGANQETQYFGPGTRLLVL.

This chain links TRBV9 with TRBJ1-2; no firm D call. The V gene lost 0 bases and the J gene lost 0 bases, with 15 bases spanning the gap. CDR3 length: 17 amino acids. Per germline, CDR1 SGDLS and CDR2 YYNGEE. The DNA of the CDR3 is TGTGCCAGCAGCGTAGGGTCTTCCGCACCAGCTAACTATGGCTACACCTTC. As protein: CASSVGSSAPANYGYTF.

This chain joins TRBV18 and TRBJ1-1, with D possibly matching TRBD1 (5 bases). Per germline, CDR1 KGHSH and CDR2 LQKENI. The V end lost 5 bases, the J end lost 6 bases, and 25 bases lay between the germline ends. There are 17 residues in the CDR3. The CDR3 spells CASSGSGLGVKGAEAFF. The CDR3 DNA follows: TGTGCCAGCTCAGGTTCTGGGTTGGGGGTGAAGGGTGCTGAAGCTTTCTTT. Full variable domain (rest looked up from reference TRBV18 and TRBJ1-1): NAGVMQNPRHLVRRRGQEARLRCSPMKGHSHVYWYRQLPEEGLKFMVYLQKENIIDESGMPKERFSAEFPKEGPSILRIQQVVRGDSAAYFCASSGSGLGVKGAEAFFGQGTRLTVV.

V gene TRBV9 combines with J gene TRBJ2-3, with 10 positions matching TRBD1. The CDR3 extends over 16 amino acids. The V gene end was trimmed by 3 bases and the J gene end by 0 bases; junction bases not matched to a gene: 4. The germline CDR1 and CDR2 sequences are SGDLS and YYNGEE. The CDR3 sequence is CASSEGTGASTDTQYF. In DNA form, the CDR3 reads TGTGCCAGCAGCGAGGGGACAGGGGCTAGCACAGATACGCAGTATTTT.

V gene TRBV3-1 (or the pseudogene TRBV3-2) combines with J gene TRBJ2-5, with 7 bases identical to TRBD2. The CDR3 covers 16 residues. CDR1 is LGHDT and CDR2 is YNNKEL in the germline V gene (reference sequence). The ends lost 1 base at V and 4 bases at J; junction bases unmatched: 9. The CDR3 loop reads CASSQGSAGVGETQYF. DNA for the CDR3: TGTGCCAGCAGCCAAGGGTCGGCGGGAGTAGGAGAGACCCAGTACTTC.

The rearrangement uses TRBV7-8 and TRBJ1-2; D ambiguous. The CDR3 contains 14 residues. V lost 0 bases and J 4 bases, leaving 9 bases between the germline ends. Germline CDR1 SGHVS, CDR2 FQNEAQ. The CDR3 sequence: CASSLAPAVYGYTF. CDR3 nucleotides: TGTGCCAGCAGCTTAGCGCCCGCAGTCTATGGCTACACCTTC.

This clone was seen a single time. The chain links TRBV7-2 to TRBJ2-5, with 10 bases matching TRBD2. The CDR3 consists of 15 residues. The germline V gene has CDR1 SGHTA and CDR2 FQGNSA. Trimming took 4 bases from V and 4 from J; bases not matched to a gene: 6. The CDR3 here is CASSSQIAGGETQYF. DNA for the CDR3: TGTGCCAGCAGCTCACAAATAGCGGGAGGAGAGACCCAGTACTTC.

The genes are TRBV28 and TRBJ1-4, with TRBD1 matching 10 bases. Unmatched junction bases numbered 7, after V lost 6 bases and J lost 6 bases. The CDR3 totals 15 residues. Germline CDR1 MDHEN, CDR2 SYDVKM. DNA of the CDR3: TGTGCCAGCAGCCACTCCGGGACAGGGGATGAAAAACTGTTTTTT. Translation gives CASSHSGTGDEKLFF.

The chain joins TRBV18 to TRBJ1-4; D unresolved. The CDR3 loop spans 12 amino acids. V lost 3 bases, J lost 8 bases, and 7 bases lay in between. CDR1 and CDR2 from the germline V gene are KGHSH and LQKENI. The chain's CDR3 is CASSPETEKLFF. The CDR3 DNA reads as TGTGCCAGCTCACCGGAAACCGAAAAACTGTTTTTT.

V is TRBV5-4 and J is TRBJ2-5; the match to TRBD2 covers 11 bases. Losses at the gene ends were 0 bases for V and 5 bases for J; bases not matched to a gene: 6. In germline, CDR1 is SGHNT, CDR2 YYREEE (reference sequence). The CDR3 sequence is 16 residues long. The CDR3 DNA is TGTGCCAGCAGCTTGGGGCTAGCGGGGGGCGGTGAGACCCAGTACTTC. It specifies CASSLGLAGGGETQYF.

This clone was observed a single time. V and J are TRBV7-2 and TRBJ1-2; 7 positions agree with TRBD1. The CDR3 has 14 amino acids. CDR1 and CDR2 (germline): SGHTA, FQGNSA. J gave up 4 bases and V 4 bases, and 6 bases lay outside the gene matches. DNA for the CDR3: TGTGCCAGCAGCTCATCACAGGGGATCTATGGCTACACCTTC. This gives the protein CASSSSQGIYGYTF.

This sequence joins TRBV19 and TRBJ2-6, with 9 bases that match TRBD1. CDR3 length: 15 amino acids. J lost 3 bases, V lost 4 bases, and 1 base had no gene match. Germline V gives CDR1 LNHDA, CDR2 SQIVND (reference sequence). The CDR3 region is CASSRTGDGANVLTF. The CDR3 DNA is TGTGCCAGTAGTAGGACAGGGGATGGGGCCAACGTCCTGACTTTC.

The chain employs TRBV12-3 or TRBV12-4 and TRBJ2-7, with 7 nucleotides matching TRBD2. The CDR3 spans 13 residues. The ends lost 7 bases at V and 2 bases at J; junction bases unmatched: 5. DNA of the CDR3: TGTGCCAGCACGGGGGGAACTCCCTACGAGCAGTACTTC. Protein: CASTGGTPYEQYF.

The chain uses TRBV7-9 and TRBJ1-1, with 7 bases fitting TRBD1. The germline gives CDR1 SEHNR, CDR2 FQNEAQ (reference sequence). This CDR3 has 15 residues. Trimming took 3 bases from V and 0 from J; bases not matched to a gene: 4. As DNA, the CDR3 is TGTGCCAGCAGCTTGGGACAGCCCATGAACACTGAAGCTTTCTTT. Its protein is CASSLGQPMNTEAFF.

This chain joins TRBV28 and TRBJ2-1; 9 nucleotides line up with TRBD2. CDR1 is MDHEN and CDR2 is SYDVKM in the germline V gene. This CDR3 region has 16 residues. The J segment lost 2 bases and the V segment lost 4 bases, leaving 6 bases of the junction unmatched. The CDR3 spells CASSSPLAGAYNEQFF. Here the CDR3 DNA reads TGTGCCAGCAGTTCCCCACTAGCGGGTGCCTACAATGAGCAGTTCTTC.

The J gene is TRBJ2-1, the V gene TRBV2; 8 bases line up with TRBD2. The CDR3 loop spans 15 amino acids. Germline V gene data show CDR1 as SNHLY and CDR2 as FYNNEI. The V gene end was trimmed by 2 bases and the J gene end by 8 bases; junction bases not matched to a gene: 8. The CDR3 nucleotides are TGTGCCAGCAGTGAATCCCGGGGGGGCCCGGATGAGCAGTTCTTC. Its protein is CASSESRGGPDEQFF.

Regarding this clone: Other DNA sequences within the sample encode an identical CDR3. This chain joins TRBV7-2 and TRBJ2-7, with 15 positions matching TRBD2. The V and J ends lost 5 bases and 2 bases, in that order; junction bases with no gene match: 4. This CDR3 comprises 16 residues. CDR1 and CDR2 from the germline V gene are SGHTA and FQGNSA. DNA for the CDR3: TGTGCCAGCAGCCCAGGACTAGCGGGAGGGGCCTACGAGCAGTACTTC. This sequence encodes CASSPGLAGGAYEQYF.

The rearrangement links TRBV12-3 or TRBV12-4 to TRBJ1-2, with 8 bases aligning to TRBD1. The V gene end was trimmed by 7 bases and the J gene end by 8 bases; junction bases not matched to a gene: 6. The CDR3 length is 12 residues. Written as DNA, the CDR3 is TGTGCCAGCACCCAGGGGGCGGGAGGCTACACCTTC. It is translated as CASTQGAGGYTF.

The chain couples TRBV12-3 or TRBV12-4 to TRBJ2-5; TRBD1 matches at 11 bases. This CDR3 comprises 13 residues. The V gene end was trimmed by 6 bases and the J gene end by 5 bases; junction bases not matched to a gene: 2. The CDR3 DNA is TGTGCCAGCAGAGGGGACAGGGGGGAGACCCAGTACTTC. Encoded protein: CASRGDRGETQYF.

J is TRBJ2-3 and V is TRBV6-5; D is perhaps TRBD1 (6 bases). This CDR3 comprises 15 residues. The germline V gene encodes CDR1 MNHEY and CDR2 SVGAGI. The ends were cut back, 5 bases at V and 2 bases at J, with 14 bases in the middle. The CDR3 protein is CASSPGTLTTDTQYF. Here the CDR3 DNA reads TGTGCCAGCAGTCCCGGGACATTGACCACAGATACGCAGTATTTT.

This chain uses TRBV19 with TRBJ2-6; D may be TRBD1 (6 bases). V was shortened by 7 bases and J by 0 bases, with 19 bases between the two germline ends. The V gene's germline CDR1 is LNHDA and CDR2 SQIVND (reference sequence). The CDR3 is made up of 18 amino acids. The CDR3 protein is CASNLSPGHISGANVLTF. The CDR3 nucleotides read TGTGCCAGTAATCTCTCTCCGGGACATATCTCTGGGGCCAACGTCCTGACTTTC.

This rearrangement joins TRBV15 to TRBJ2-1; D gene unclear. The CDR3 contains 11 residues. V was pared by 3 bases and J by 4 bases, with 1 base between. The germline CDR1 and CDR2 sequences are LNHNV and YYDKDF (reference sequence). CDR3 coding DNA: TGTGCCACCAGCAGTTACAATGAGCAGTTCTTC. Protein sequence: CATSSYNEQFF.

CDR3 DNA: TGTGCCAGCAGTGAAGAGGGACAGGGTCACGAAAAACTGTTTTTT. Translating it yields CASSEEGQGHEKLFF. The chain employs TRBV6-1 and TRBJ1-4; the match to TRBD1 covers 9 bases. V shed 1 base, J shed 8 bases, and the junction held 5 bases outside the gene matches. Germline V gives CDR1 MNHNS, CDR2 SASEGT. The CDR3 runs 15 residues.

In this sample, this clone turned up a few times. The same CDR3 also results from other DNA sequences found in this sample. V is TRBV19 and J is TRBJ1-1, with D hard to call. V was trimmed by 3 bases and J by 0 bases, leaving 5 bases between them. The germline V gene has CDR1 LNHDA and CDR2 SQIVND (reference sequence). The CDR3 is 13 amino acids. CDR3 amino acids: CASSMYMNTEAFF. For the CDR3, the DNA is TGTGCCAGTAGTATGTATATGAACACTGAAGCTTTCTTT.

This chain joins TRBV27 and TRBJ1-1, with D unresolved. Germline loops: CDR1 MNHEY, CDR2 SMNVEV (reference sequence). The V end was cut by 3 bases, the J end by 4 bases, with 12 bases between. The CDR3 is 14 residues long. DNA for the CDR3: TGTGCCAGCAGTTTCGCGACGGCCAGCACTGAAGCTTTCTTT. This translates into CASSFATASTEAFF.

V and J are TRBV7-2 and TRBJ2-1; D possibly matches TRBD1 or TRBD2 (6 bases each). There are 15 residues in the CDR3. The germline V gene has CDR1 SGHTA and CDR2 FQGNSA. Trimming shortened V by 0 bases and J by 7 bases, and 13 bases separated the two germline ends. The CDR3 DNA reads TGTGCCAGCAGCTTAGCGGGGGGCCGGGGGAATGAGCAGTTCTTC. Amino acid sequence: CASSLAGGRGNEQFF. Full variable domain (rest looked up from reference TRBV7-2 and TRBJ2-1): GAGVSQSPSNKVTEKGKDVELRCDPISGHTALYWYRQSLGQGLEFLIYFQGNSAPDKSGLPSDRFSAERTGGSVSTLTIQRTQQEDSAVYLCASSLAGGRGNEQFFGPGTRLTVL.

The V call is TRBV2, the J call TRBJ2-7, with TRBD2 matching 11 bases. CDR3 length equals 15 residues. V was clipped by 2 bases and J by 6 bases; unmatched bases: 6. The germline gives CDR1 SNHLY, CDR2 FYNNEI. Written as DNA, the CDR3 is TGTGCCAGCAGTGAATCCTTAGCGGGGGGGCTCGAGCAGTACTTC. It translates to CASSESLAGGLEQYF.

This clone was seen more than once but under ten times. The chain couples TRBV19 to TRBJ2-1, with 9 nucleotides matching TRBD1. From germline, CDR1 is LNHDA and CDR2 SQIVND (reference sequence). The trim removed 10 bases at V and 3 bases at J, leaving 7 bases unmatched. The CDR3 runs to 14 residues. CDR3 loop: CATSDRGGYNEQFF. The DNA for the CDR3 is TGTGCCACCTCGGACAGGGGAGGCTACAATGAGCAGTTCTTC.

The chain uses TRBV5-1 and TRBJ2-1, with D hard to call. V shed 0 bases and J shed 3 bases, with 4 bases lying between them. In germline, CDR1 is SGHRS, CDR2 YFSETQ. The CDR3 loop spans 13 amino acids. Written as DNA, the CDR3 is TGCGCCAGCAGCTTGGACCTCTACAATGAGCAGTTCTTC. Translating gives CASSLDLYNEQFF.

Comments on this clone: One junction end does not reproduce the germline sequence, and a read error may be involved. Here the CDR3 reads CTSSGSYEQYF. The DNA for the CDR3 is TGTACCAGCAGTGGGTCCTACGAGCAGTACTTC. J is TRBJ2-7 and V is TRBV27; D uncertain. The CDR3 has 11 amino acids. Germline V gene lookup returns CDR1 MNHEY and CDR2 SMNVEV (reference sequence).